This T cell receptor (beta chain) is from a study of T cell responses to AZD1222 COVID-19 vaccine. Trimming took 1 base from V and 6 from J, leaving 13 bases between them. Germline-derived CDR1 and CDR2 are SEHNR and FQNEAQ (reference sequence). There are 14 residues in the CDR3. With regard to this clone: No antigen is known for it.

Produced via immunoSEQ multiplex PCR; TCRdb's table is partial and in-frame only. Of about 150,000 clones listed, 91% are singletons. Overall study findings and caveats: Two AZD1222 administrations were followed by greater Spike-specific TCR breadth and depth. The study reported that nearly half of spike-specific TCRs target unmutated variant regions. At 160-218 and 743-854, vaccine-associated CD4 TCRs were dominant, and they spanned spike. Donor demographics were predominantly white British with a female majority; clonal diversity may be underestimated.

The receptor comes from an adult in good health. The rearrangement joins TRBV7-9 to TRBJ2-7; D may be TRBD1 or TRBD2 (5 bases each). Sequences were derived from peripheral blood, sampled on day 0 of AZD1222 vaccination. The CDR3 sequence: CASSLGDLEGEQYF. CDR3 in DNA: TGTGCCAGCAGCTTAGGGGACCTAGAGGGCGAGCAGTACTTC.